These 22 T cell receptor beta chains came from one sample sequenced in a study of cytotoxic CD8 clonotypes in ibrutinib-treated CLL. TCRdb's table, derived via immunoSEQ multiplex PCR, lists solely in-frame clones and lacks some. The sample includes around 250,000 clones, 70% of them seen just once. The material was PBMCs, obtained after 24 months of ibrutinib treatment. The source is a human donor with chronic lymphocytic leukemia.

This chain uses TRBV27 with TRBJ2-1, with 11 bases aligning to TRBD1. CDR1 MNHEY and CDR2 SMNVEV come from the germline V gene (reference sequence). This CDR3 is 15 amino acids long. V trimming: 1 base; J trimming: 5 bases; junction bases outside the gene matches: 1. In DNA, the CDR3 is TGTGCCAGCAGTTTATGGGGACAGGGGGACAATGAGCAGTTCTTC. Translating gives CASSLWGQGDNEQFF.

The J gene is TRBJ1-2, the V gene TRBV2; D uncertain. The CDR3 has 11 residues. Between the trimmed V and J ends, which lost 2 bases and 4 bases, there was a span of 2 bases. Germline V gene lookup returns CDR1 SNHLY and CDR2 FYNNEI. For the CDR3, the DNA is TGTGCCAGCAGTGAATTCTATGGCTACACCTTC. Translated: CASSEFYGYTF.

The rearrangement links TRBV2 to TRBJ1-2; D gene unclear. The germline CDR1 and CDR2 sequences are SNHLY and FYNNEI. This CDR3 spans 13 amino acids. Trimming left V 6 bases short and J 3 bases short, with 11 bases between. CDR3 DNA: TGTGCCAGCAGCCTCAAAGGGTACTATGGCTACACCTTC. As protein: CASSLKGYYGYTF. The full variable domain, with the rest looked up from reference TRBV2 and TRBJ1-2, is EPEVTQTPSHQVTQMGQEVILRCVPISNHLYFYWYRQILGQKVEFLVSFYNNEISEKSEIFDDQFSVERPDGSNFTLKIRSTKLEDSAMYFCASSLKGYYGYTFGSGTRLTVV.

V and J are TRBV11-3 and TRBJ2-5; the D is unclear. The CDR3 covers 13 residues. The germline V and J ends were trimmed by 3 bases and 0 bases, with 5 bases remaining between them. Germline CDR1 SGHNT, CDR2 YENEEA. CDR3 sequence reads: CASSLGNQETQYF. CDR3 bases: TGTGCCAGCAGCTTGGGTAACCAAGAGACCCAGTACTTC.

The gene calls are TRBV7-9 and TRBJ1-2; D gene unclear. The germline V gene encodes CDR1 SEHNR and CDR2 FQNEAQ (reference sequence). CDR3 length: 13 amino acids. V lost 5 bases, J lost 4 bases, and 11 bases lay in between. The CDR3 bases are TGTGCCAGCAGCCGTACTGGACTCTATGGCTACACCTTC. Protein: CASSRTGLYGYTF.

This chain links TRBV5-1 with TRBJ2-7; D uncertain. CDR1 is SGHRS and CDR2 is YFSETQ in the germline V gene. The CDR3 consists of 13 residues. The germline V and J ends were trimmed by 6 bases and 0 bases, with 10 bases remaining between them. In DNA, the CDR3 is TGCGCCAGCACCCATTTGAGCTCCTACGAGCAGTACTTC. It encodes CASTHLSSYEQYF.

This clone appeared a single time. The chain combines TRBV4-3 with TRBJ1-1; D is uncertain. There are 15 residues in the CDR3. The germline V and J ends were trimmed by 3 bases and 1 base, with 12 bases remaining between them. Germline assignment: CDR1 LGHNA and CDR2 YSLEER. The CDR3 here is CASSQGFVTNTEAFF. The CDR3 nucleotides read TGCGCCAGCAGCCAGGGGTTTGTTACGAACACTGAAGCTTTCTTT.

V and J are TRBV30 and TRBJ1-5; perhaps TRBD1 as D (6 bases). Trimming removed 1 base at V and 4 bases at J, with 8 bases between. The CDR3 is 13 amino acids. The germline gives CDR1 GTSNPN, CDR2 SVGIG (reference sequence). CDR3 amino acids: CAWSEGQNQPQHF. DNA for the CDR3: TGTGCCTGGAGTGAGGGACAAAATCAGCCCCAGCATTTT.

V and J are TRBV5-1 and TRBJ2-2; 7 positions match TRBD1. The germline gives CDR1 SGHRS, CDR2 YFSETQ. This CDR3 spans 15 amino acids. Losses at the gene ends were 4 bases for V and 5 bases for J; bases not matched to a gene: 8. Written as DNA, the CDR3 is TGCGCCAGCAGCATAGGACAGGAGGTAACCGGGGAGCTGTTTTTT. Translating it yields CASSIGQEVTGELFF.

The chain employs TRBV28 and TRBJ2-2, with D possibly being TRBD1 (5 bases). The CDR3 is 17 residues long. V was clipped by 8 bases and J by 2 bases, with 21 bases between them. CDR1 MDHEN and CDR2 SYDVKM come from the germline V gene. The CDR3 DNA sequence: TGTGCCAGCCATACCCTAGACAGTGGAATAAACACCGGGGAGCTGTTTTTT. It codes for CASHTLDSGINTGELFF. Looking up the rest from reference TRBV28 and TRBJ2-2 gives the full variable domain: DVKVTQSSRYLVKRTGEKVFLECVQDMDHENMFWYRQDPGLGLRLIYFSYDVKMKEKGDIPEGYSVSREKKERFSLILESASTNQTSMYLCASHTLDSGINTGELFFGEGSRLTVL.

This chain uses TRBV28 with TRBJ1-2; 8 nucleotides align to TRBD1. V lost 3 bases to trimming and J lost 8 bases; unmatched junction nucleotides: 5. Germline CDR1 reads MDHEN; CDR2 reads SYDVKM. This CDR3 has 13 amino acids. This CDR3 reads CASSLDRAPGYTF. The CDR3 nucleotides read TGTGCCAGCAGTTTGGACAGGGCTCCCGGCTACACCTTC.

J is TRBJ2-5 and V is TRBV19; maybe TRBD1 (6 bases). The J call may be faulty, since TRBJ2-7 better matches the DNA end. CDR3 length: 11 residues. CDR1 and CDR2 from the germline V gene are LNHDA and SQIVND (reference sequence). CDR3 sequence (DNA): TGTGCCAGCCGACAGGATCGCGAGCAGTACTTC. It translates to CASRQDREQYF.

This chain joins TRBV2 and TRBJ2-1; no clear D gene. Germline CDR1 is SNHLY and CDR2 is FYNNEI. Trimming left V 2 bases short and J 9 bases short, with 11 bases between. The CDR3 has 13 residues. CDR3 loop: CASSEISIGEQFF. Written as DNA, the CDR3 is TGTGCCAGCAGTGAAATAAGCATTGGTGAGCAGTTCTTC.

This clone turned up a few times. The chain carries TRBV11-2 and TRBJ1-2; maybe TRBD1 (6 bases). The CDR3 loop spans 14 amino acids. Germline V gives CDR1 SGHAT, CDR2 FQNNGV. Trimming shortened V by 4 bases and J by 4 bases, and 13 bases separated the two germline ends. CDR3 sequence reads: CASSWGPSPYGYTF. CDR3 nucleotide sequence: TGTGCCAGCAGCTGGGGGCCGAGTCCCTATGGCTACACCTTC.

The chain carries TRBV19 and TRBJ2-5; 8 nucleotides align to TRBD1. The CDR3 loop spans 15 amino acids. Germline V gene data show CDR1 as LNHDA and CDR2 as SQIVND (reference sequence). V trimming: 9 bases; J trimming: 2 bases; junction bases outside the gene matches: 11. The CDR3 coding sequence is TGTGCCAGCCAGAAATGGACAGGGAAACAAGAGACCCAGTACTTC. Its protein is CASQKWTGKQETQYF. Complete variable domain (other parts from reference TRBV19 and TRBJ2-5): DGGITQSPKYLFRKEGQNVTLSCEQNLNHDAMYWYRQDPGQGLRLIYYSQIVNDFQKGDIAEGYSVSREKKESFPLTVTSAQKNPTAFYLCASQKWTGKQETQYFGPGTRLLVL.

The chain combines TRBV7-9 with TRBJ2-6; D remains unclear. The germline V and J ends were trimmed by 3 bases and 1 base, with 13 bases remaining between them. The CDR3 length is 17 residues. The germline CDR1 and CDR2 sequences are SEHNR and FQNEAQ (reference sequence). The CDR3, as DNA: TGTGCCAGCAGCTTCGGCAGAGAAATGTCTGGGGCCAACGTCCTGACTTTC. Its translation is CASSFGREMSGANVLTF.

This chain joins TRBV9 and TRBJ2-1, with 12 bases identical to TRBD2. This CDR3 is 15 amino acids long. Trimming removed 4 bases from V and 9 bases from J; junction bases left unmatched: 8. Germline CDR1 is SGDLS and CDR2 is YYNGEE. The CDR3 sequence: CASSPGLAGRSEQFF. The CDR3 DNA is TGTGCCAGCAGCCCCGGACTAGCGGGAAGGAGTGAGCAGTTCTTC.

V is TRBV6-5 and J is TRBJ1-3; a possible D gene is TRBD1 (6 bases). Deletions cut 0 bases from V and 7 bases from J, with 7 bases between. The CDR3 length is 13 residues. Germline values: CDR1 MNHEY, CDR2 SVGAGI. The CDR3 reads CASSYSQGNTIYF. The CDR3 DNA reads as TGTGCCAGCAGTTACTCACAGGGCAACACCATATATTTT.

The rearrangement joins TRBV18 to TRBJ2-1, with D tentatively TRBD1 (7 bases). The V gene's germline CDR1 is KGHSH and CDR2 LQKENI. This CDR3 contains 16 residues. Deletions cut 0 bases from V and 4 bases from J, with 13 bases between. CDR3 bases: TGTGCCAGCTCACCACCCGGGCGGGACAGTTACAATGAGCAGTTCTTC. Residues: CASSPPGRDSYNEQFF.

This clone has only a few counts. The chain employs TRBV18 and TRBJ2-7; weak D call: TRBD1 (6 bases). V was clipped by 3 bases and J by 0 bases, with 9 bases between them. CDR1 KGHSH and CDR2 LQKENI come from the germline V gene. The length of the CDR3 is 14 residues. CDR3 sequence reads: CASSPTGSSYEQYF. The CDR3 DNA sequence: TGTGCCAGCTCACCCACAGGGAGCTCCTACGAGCAGTACTTC.

The chain uses TRBV7-3 and TRBJ2-3; 10 bases align to TRBD2. CDR3 length: 17 residues. V was clipped by 5 bases and J by 0 bases; unmatched bases: 8. In germline, CDR1 is SGHTA, CDR2 FQGTGA. The CDR3 region is CASSPQAGGTSTDTQYF. In nucleotides, the CDR3 is TGTGCCAGCAGCCCCCAAGCGGGAGGGACTAGCACAGATACGCAGTATTTT.

J is TRBJ2-1 and V is TRBV9; the D gene is possibly TRBD2 (7 bases). Germline V gene sequence: CDR1 SGDLS, CDR2 YYNGEE. V lost 7 bases and J 3 bases, leaving 14 bases between the germline ends. There are 14 residues in the CDR3. The CDR3 reads CASAGAWGYNEQFF. The CDR3 DNA is TGTGCCAGCGCGGGGGCATGGGGCTACAATGAGCAGTTCTTC.